These 2 T cell receptor beta chains share one sample of origin, sequenced in a study of T-cell memory formation after mild COVID-19. TCRdb reanalysed the 5' RACE reads using MiXCR and keeps one entry per CDR3 protein. This sample carries tens of thousands of distinct CDR3 sequences, about 13% of them seen once, and the ten largest clones take around 27%. Sequencing was carried out using PBMCs or a T cell subset sorted from them (not recorded which). The receptors here all came from an adult woman who had mild COVID-19 (a few samples of this study predate the infection). Cell type and time point are not known.

This clonotype was found a few times. The rearrangement joins TRBV12-3 or TRBV12-4 to TRBJ2-1; D might be TRBD1 or TRBD2, each matching 5 bases. The CDR3 is 12 residues long. V was trimmed by 4 bases and J by 8 bases, leaving 9 bases between them. The CDR3 sequence: CASSSMGDEQFF. The CDR3 DNA sequence: TGTGCCAGCAGTTCCATGGGGGATGAGCAGTTCTTC.

The sample holds a few counts of this clonotype. The DNA of the CDR3 is TGTGCCAGCAGCTTAAAACCTGGGAGACTAGCGGGCCTATCCTACAATGAGCAGTTCTTC. Protein: CASSLKPGRLAGLSYNEQFF. The J gene is TRBJ2-1, the V gene TRBV7-3; 10 positions match TRBD2. This CDR3 is 20 amino acids long. Germline V gene lookup returns CDR1 SGHTA and CDR2 FQGTGA. V shed 1 base, J shed 1 base, and the junction held 13 bases outside the gene matches.